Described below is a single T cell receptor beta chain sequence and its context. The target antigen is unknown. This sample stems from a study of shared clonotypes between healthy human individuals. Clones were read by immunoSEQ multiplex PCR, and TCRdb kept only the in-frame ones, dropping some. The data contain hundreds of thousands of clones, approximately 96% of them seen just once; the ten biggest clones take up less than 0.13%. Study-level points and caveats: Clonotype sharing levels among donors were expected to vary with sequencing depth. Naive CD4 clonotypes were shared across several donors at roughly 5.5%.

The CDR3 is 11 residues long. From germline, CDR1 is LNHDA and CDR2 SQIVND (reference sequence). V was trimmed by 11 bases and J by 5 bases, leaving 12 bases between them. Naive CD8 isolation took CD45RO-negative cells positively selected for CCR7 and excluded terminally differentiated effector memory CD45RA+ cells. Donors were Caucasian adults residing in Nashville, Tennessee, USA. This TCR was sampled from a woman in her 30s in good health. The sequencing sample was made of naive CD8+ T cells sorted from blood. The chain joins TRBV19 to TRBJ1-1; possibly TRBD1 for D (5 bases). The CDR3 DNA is TGTGCCTCTGGGGGAGGGACTGAAGCTTTCTTT. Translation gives CASGGGTEAFF.